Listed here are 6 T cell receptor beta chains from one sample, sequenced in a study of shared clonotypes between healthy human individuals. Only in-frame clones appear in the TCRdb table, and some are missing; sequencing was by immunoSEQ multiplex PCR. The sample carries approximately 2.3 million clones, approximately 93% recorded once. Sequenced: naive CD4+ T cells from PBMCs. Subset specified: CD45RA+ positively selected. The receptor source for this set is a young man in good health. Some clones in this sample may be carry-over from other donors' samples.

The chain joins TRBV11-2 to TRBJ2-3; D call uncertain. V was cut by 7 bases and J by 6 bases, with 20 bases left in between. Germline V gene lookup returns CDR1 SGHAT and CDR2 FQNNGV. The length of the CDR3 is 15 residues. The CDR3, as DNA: TGTGCCAGCACCCGGGCGGATTTTGTATCGGATACGCAGTATTTT. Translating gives CASTRADFVSDTQYF.

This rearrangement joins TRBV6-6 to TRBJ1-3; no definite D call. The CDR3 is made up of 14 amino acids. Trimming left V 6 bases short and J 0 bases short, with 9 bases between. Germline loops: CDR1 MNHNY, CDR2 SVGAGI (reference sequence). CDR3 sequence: CASRPGHSGNTIYF. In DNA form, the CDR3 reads TGTGCCAGCAGACCCGGCCACTCTGGAAACACCATATATTTT.

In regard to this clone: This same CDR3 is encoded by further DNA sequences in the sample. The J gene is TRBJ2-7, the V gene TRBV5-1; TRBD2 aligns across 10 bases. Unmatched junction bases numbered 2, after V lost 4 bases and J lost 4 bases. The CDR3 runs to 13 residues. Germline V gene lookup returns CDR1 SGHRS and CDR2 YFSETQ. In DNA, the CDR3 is TGCGCCAGCAGCCTACTAGCGGGGTACGAGCAGTACTTC. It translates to CASSLLAGYEQYF.

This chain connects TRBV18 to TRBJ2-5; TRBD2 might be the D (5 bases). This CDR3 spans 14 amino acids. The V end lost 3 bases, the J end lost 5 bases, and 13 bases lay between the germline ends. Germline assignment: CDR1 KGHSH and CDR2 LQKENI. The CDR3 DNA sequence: TGTGCCAGCTCACCTCCCGGGGTCGCGGAGACCCAGTACTTC. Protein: CASSPPGVAETQYF.

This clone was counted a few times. The CDR3 bases are TGTGCCAGCAGTTTATCTTTTCCTAATGTCCTGTTTTTT. Amino acids: CASSLSFPNVLFF. The genes are TRBV28 and TRBJ1-4; no definite D call. Trimming removed 1 base from V and 14 bases from J, with 14 bases in between. Germline CDR1 and CDR2: MDHEN and SYDVKM. The CDR3 spans 13 residues.

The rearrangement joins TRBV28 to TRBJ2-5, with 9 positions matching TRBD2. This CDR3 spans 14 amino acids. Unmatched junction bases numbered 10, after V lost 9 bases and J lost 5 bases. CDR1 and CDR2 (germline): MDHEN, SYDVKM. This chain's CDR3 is CASGPGLAWETQYF. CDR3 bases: TGTGCCAGTGGCCCGGGACTAGCCTGGGAGACCCAGTACTTC.